Following are 5 T cell receptor beta chains from one sample sequenced in a study of beta chain features in type 1 diabetes. Their cognate antigens are unknown. The study's findings and limits: TCRB CDR3 length was moderately but significantly reduced in all four CD4+ subsets of Type 1 diabetes patients.

Expressed TCRB transcripts got sequenced, as all isolated RNA was reverse transcribed. Using immunoSEQ multiplex PCR, the repertoire was profiled, and TCRdb retains in-frame clones only, with some absent. The sample carries 680,000 or so clones, around 15% recorded once. What was sequenced was naive CD4+ T cells from blood. These receptors were taken from a man between 18 and 29 years old with type 1 diabetes.

The chain links TRBV7-6 to TRBJ2-1; no clear D gene. Germline CDR1 is SGHVS and CDR2 is FNYEAQ. Trimming took off 1 base at V and 6 bases at J, with 10 bases between the two ends. The CDR3 contains 14 residues. CDR3 residues: CASSLVLNPNEQFF. CDR3 bases: TGTGCCAGCAGCTTAGTTTTGAATCCCAATGAGCAGTTCTTC.

This clone was observed a few times. The gene calls are TRBV18 and TRBJ1-2; 7 nucleotides match TRBD1. Germline V CDR1 and CDR2: KGHSH, LQKENI. The V and J ends lost 3 bases and 8 bases, in that order; junction bases with no gene match: 12. The CDR3 has 15 residues. The CDR3 coding sequence is TGTGCCAGCTCACCGATGCCACAGGGGACGGGGGGCTACACCTTC. Translating it yields CASSPMPQGTGGYTF.

This clone has just a few counts. The rearrangement links TRBV29-1 to TRBJ1-3; D is uncertain. V shed 4 bases and J shed 1 base, with 8 bases lying between them. CDR3 size: 13 residues. The germline V gene has CDR1 SQVTM and CDR2 ANQGSEA. The CDR3, as DNA: TGCAGCGTTGGTTTAGCTTCTGGAAACACCATATATTTT. Its protein is CSVGLASGNTIYF.

In its sample, this clone was seen a few times. The chain is built from TRBV18 and TRBJ2-7, with 7 nucleotides matching TRBD2. The CDR3 has 13 amino acids. V lost 3 bases, J lost 4 bases, and 3 bases stayed unmatched. Per germline, CDR1 KGHSH and CDR2 LQKENI. The CDR3 region has the DNA TGTGCCAGCTCACCCCGGGGGGAGTACGAGCAGTACTTC. Protein product: CASSPRGEYEQYF.

V and J are TRBV11-1 and TRBJ1-6; no reliable D call. The CDR3 length is 13 residues. V lost 0 bases to trimming and J lost 10 bases, with 7 bases between them. Germline values: CDR1 SGHAT, CDR2 FQDESV (reference sequence). The CDR3 DNA is TGTGCCAGCAGCTTAGCGGACCCCTCACCCCTCCACTTT. Translated: CASSLADPSPLHF.